This T cell receptor beta chain is from a study of blood T cells in healthy people across ages. For this clonotype: Its antigen is unidentified. One junction end does not reproduce the germline sequence, and a read error may be involved.

The length of the CDR3 is 16 residues. The V gene's germline CDR1 is SEHNR and CDR2 FQNEAQ (reference sequence). The second PCR ran about 6 to 12 cycles with a sample-barcoded 5' primer and J-beta primers. One entry per CDR3 protein results from TCRdb running MiXCR on the 5' RACE reads. The data show 700,000 to 900,000 distinct CDR3 sequences, roughly 26% seen once. General observations from the study: Relative to aged donors, long-lived donors carried more naive CD4+ cells and displayed higher diversity.

The sample was also linked to a second study, of T cells of mothers and their children. That study reports: Every microgram of extracted RNA entered cDNA synthesis, roughly 1.4 ug per 15 ul.

The chain couples TRBV7-9 to TRBJ1-2, with 10 positions matching TRBD1. Sequencing was done on a sample of blood. This sequence originates from a boy between 10 and 17 years old in good health. Here the CDR3 DNA reads TGCGCCAGCAGCTTAGGGCGGACAGGGGGTGGCTATGGCTACACCTTC. Its protein product is CASSLGRTGGGYGYTF.